The 21 T cell receptor beta chains in this list originate from one sample, sequenced in a study of blood T cells in healthy people across ages. It was with a sample-barcoded 5' primer and a J-beta primer mix that a second PCR of roughly 7 to 12 cycles was run. Each CDR3 protein gets one entry after TCRdb re-called the 5' RACE reads with MiXCR. The table includes roughly 900,000 distinct CDR3 sequences, 25% to 35% detected once. Material: blood. Receptor source: a woman aged 80 or older in good health.

A word on this clonotype: The junction and the germline gene differ at one end; a read error may be behind it. The chain carries TRBV2 and TRBJ2-3; D may be TRBD2 (5 bases). This CDR3 region has 14 residues. Germline V gives CDR1 SNHLY, CDR2 FYNNEI. In nucleotides, the CDR3 is TGTGCCAGTAGTGACCCCGGGGTTGGCGATACGCAGTATTTT. Encoded protein: CASSDPGVGDTQYF.

The chain employs TRBV6-6 and TRBJ1-3, with 7 bases matching TRBD1. Germline values: CDR1 MNHNY, CDR2 SVGAGI (reference sequence). CDR3 length: 14 amino acids. The V and J ends lost 5 bases and 0 bases, in that order; junction bases with no gene match: 1. CDR3 sequence (DNA): TGTGCCAGCAGTCGGGACAGCTCTGGAAACACCATATATTTT. Protein sequence: CASSRDSSGNTIYF.

Ten or more counts support this clonotype. This chain connects TRBV6-2 or TRBV6-3 to TRBJ1-2; TRBD1 might be the D (6 bases). V was pared by 5 bases and J by 7 bases, with 14 bases between. CDR3 length: 13 amino acids. Per the germline V gene, CDR1 is MNHEY and CDR2 is SVGEGT. CDR3 in amino acids: CASSPQGLRGYTF. The CDR3 coding sequence is TGTGCCAGCAGTCCACAGGGTTTGCGTGGCTACACCTTC.

This clonotype occurred many times. The CDR3 is CASSTGETQYF. In nucleotides, the CDR3 is TGCGCCAGCAGTACGGGGGAGACCCAGTACTTC. The genes are TRBV10-2 and TRBJ2-5, with D maybe TRBD2 (5 bases). The CDR3 is made up of 11 amino acids. The V gene lost 5 bases and the J gene lost 5 bases, with 6 bases spanning the gap. Germline loops: CDR1 WSHSY, CDR2 SAAADI.

A remark on this clonotype: Possible read error: a much larger clone is one base away. The gene calls are TRBV7-6 and TRBJ2-3, with 7 positions matching TRBD1. With 4 bases clipped from V and 5 bases from J, the junction kept 12 bases outside the gene matches. The germline gives CDR1 SGHVS, CDR2 FNYEAQ. The CDR3 loop spans 16 amino acids. CDR3 sequence reads: CASSSPPGQRQDTQYF. In DNA form, the CDR3 reads TGTGCCAGCAGCTCGCCGCCGGGACAGAGGCAAGATACGCAGTATTTT.

The chain joins TRBV14 to TRBJ1-6; D gene unclear. Germline V gives CDR1 SGHDN, CDR2 FVKESK. Trimming removed 0 bases from V and 0 bases from J, with 15 bases in between. CDR3 length equals 19 residues. In DNA form, the CDR3 reads TGTGCCAGCAGCCAAGATCGAGGAGGCCTCAGCTCCTATAATTCACCCCTCCACTTT. Translation gives CASSQDRGGLSSYNSPLHF.

The V call is TRBV6-5, the J call TRBJ1-1; no definite D call. The CDR3 consists of 14 residues. Germline values: CDR1 MNHEY, CDR2 SVGAGI. V dropped 4 bases and J dropped 3 bases, with 12 bases sitting between them. This chain's CDR3 is CASSFQEADTEAFF. DNA for the CDR3: TGTGCCAGCAGTTTCCAAGAGGCGGACACTGAAGCTTTCTTT.

This clonotype was detected many times. The chain uses TRBV6-5 and TRBJ1-2, with a possible D match to TRBD1 (6 bases). The CDR3 extends over 14 amino acids. The germline V and J ends were trimmed by 5 bases and 4 bases, with 14 bases remaining between them. Germline assignment: CDR1 MNHEY and CDR2 SVGAGI. CDR3 sequence (DNA): TGTGCCAGCAGTCAGACAGGACTTTCCTATGGCTACACCTTC. Translation: CASSQTGLSYGYTF.

The rearrangement uses TRBV4-3 and TRBJ2-2; D is undetermined. V was trimmed by 1 base and J by 8 bases, leaving 14 bases between them. This CDR3 region has 15 residues. The germline V gene encodes CDR1 LGHNA and CDR2 YSLEER. CDR3 amino acids: CASSQGSVPRGELFF. In DNA form, the CDR3 reads TGCGCCAGCAGCCAAGGATCGGTCCCAAGGGGGGAGCTGTTTTTT.

A note on this clonotype: One junction end does not reproduce the germline sequence, and a read error may be involved. The CDR3 here is CVSRDAGNTGAFF. CDR3 coding DNA: TGTGTCAGCAGGGATGCGGGGAACACTGGAGCTTTCTTT. The gene calls are TRBV25-1 and TRBJ1-1; D perhaps matches TRBD1 (5 bases). The V gene's germline CDR1 is MGHDK and CDR2 SYGVNS. The CDR3 consists of 13 residues.

With respect to this clonotype: A junction boundary mismatches the germline segment, possibly from a read error. The chain is built from TRBV18 and TRBJ1-1, with D hard to call. The CDR3 covers 15 residues. Looked up from germline, CDR1 is KGHSH and CDR2 is LQKENI. CDR3 nucleotides: TGTACCAGCTCACCACCGGAGGGCCGCTCCACTGAAGCTTTCTTT. As protein: CTSSPPEGRSTEAFF.

This clonotype has at least ten counts. The rearrangement joins TRBV7-2 to TRBJ2-2; D call uncertain. Trimming stripped 6 bases from V and 1 base from J, with 15 bases between. Germline CDR1 reads SGHTA; CDR2 reads FQGNSA. This CDR3 region has 16 residues. The CDR3 spells CASSGFGQRNTGELFF. CDR3 DNA sequence: TGTGCCAGCAGTGGATTCGGGCAGCGGAACACCGGGGAGCTGTTTTTT.

The chain combines TRBV6-6 with TRBJ2-2; unclear D gene. Germline values: CDR1 MNHNY, CDR2 SVGAGI (reference sequence). V was shortened by 6 bases and J by 4 bases, with 15 bases between the two germline ends. This CDR3 comprises 15 residues. The CDR3 DNA reads as TGTGCCAGCAGCCGTACTGGGTCGATCACCGGGGAGCTGTTTTTT. Amino acid sequence: CASSRTGSITGELFF.

On this clonotype itself: Possible read error: a much larger clone is one base away. The rearrangement links TRBV10-3 to TRBJ2-3, with 10 bases that match TRBD2. The CDR3 is 17 amino acids. Germline lookup yields CDR1 ENHRY and CDR2 SYGVKD. CDR3 residues: CASRASGGITSTDAQYF. As DNA, the CDR3 is TGTGCCAGCAGGGCTAGCGGGGGAATCACTAGCACAGATGCGCAGTATTTT.

This clonotype was seen repeatedly, ten times or more. The chain links TRBV20-1 to TRBJ2-5, with D maybe TRBD2 (6 bases). V was cut by 5 bases and J by 4 bases, with 11 bases left in between. The germline V gene has CDR1 DFQATT and CDR2 SNEGSKA (reference sequence). CDR3 length: 12 residues. The CDR3 here is CSALRGGETQYF. The DNA of the CDR3 is TGCAGTGCTTTAAGGGGAGGAGAGACCCAGTACTTC.

J is TRBJ1-2 and V is TRBV6-2 or TRBV6-3; no clear D. CDR1 is MNHEY and CDR2 is SVGEGT in the germline V gene. This CDR3 has 15 residues. The V end lost 4 bases, the J end lost 4 bases, and 16 bases lay between the germline ends. The CDR3 sequence: CASSWEGLQFYGYTF. The DNA of the CDR3 is TGTGCCAGCAGTTGGGAAGGACTTCAGTTCTATGGCTACACCTTC.

Worth noting for this clonotype: A read error may explain this, as a much larger clone is one base away. This chain uses TRBV4-3 with TRBJ2-6; the D gene could be TRBD1 or TRBD2 (5 bases each). V was clipped by 8 bases and J by 2 bases, with 13 bases between them. Germline V lookup: CDR1 LGHNA, CDR2 YSLEER. This CDR3 has 15 residues. The CDR3 nucleotides read TGCGCCAGCTCCTCCTGGGGGACTGGGGCCAACGTCCTGACTTTC. This encodes CASSSWGTGANVLTF.

This clonotype has a count of ten or more. V and J are TRBV7-2 and TRBJ2-5, with 12 bases identical to TRBD2. The germline V gene encodes CDR1 SGHTA and CDR2 FQGNSA. This CDR3 has 16 amino acids. V lost 4 bases and J lost 7; bases outside the gene matches: 10. In DNA form, the CDR3 reads TGTGCCAGCAGCTCCACCGGGACTAGCGGGTTGGCGACCCAGTACTTC. Its translation is CASSSTGTSGLATQYF.

This clonotype was found many times. The chain recombines TRBV20-1 with TRBJ2-1; D ambiguous. V gave up 6 bases and J gave up 4 bases, with 4 bases separating them. The CDR3 has 10 amino acids. The germline V gene encodes CDR1 DFQATT and CDR2 SNEGSKA (reference sequence). CDR3 loop: CSAEYNEQFF. The CDR3 nucleotides are TGCAGTGCCGAGTACAATGAGCAGTTCTTC.

This clonotype was detected ten times or more. The chain combines TRBV7-2 with TRBJ2-5, with a possible D match to TRBD2 (6 bases). Germline lookup yields CDR1 SGHTA and CDR2 FQGNSA. CDR3 length: 15 residues. V lost 5 bases to trimming and J lost 5 bases, with 18 bases between them. DNA of the CDR3: TGTGCCAGCAGCCAAACCGGGACTCCCTCCGAGACCCAGTACTTC. Translated, it gives CASSQTGTPSETQYF. The variable domain in full, with the rest retrieved from reference TRBV7-2 and TRBJ2-5, is GAGVSQSPSNKVTEKGKDVELRCDPISGHTALYWYRQSLGQGLEFLIYFQGNSAPDKSGLPSDRFSAERTGGSVSTLTIQRTQQEDSAVYLCASSQTGTPSETQYFGPGTRLLVL.

This clonotype has a count of ten or more. The rearrangement joins TRBV12-3 or TRBV12-4 to TRBJ2-2, with 12 bases that match TRBD2. Germline trimming cut 6 bases from V and 2 bases from J; bases unmatched to any gene: 1. This CDR3 has 15 residues. The CDR3 region has the DNA TGTGCCAGCAGGACTAGCGGGGGTAACACCGGGGAGCTGTTTTTT. This encodes CASRTSGGNTGELFF.